This TCR beta chain is drawn from a study of beta chain features in type 1 diabetes. One heparinised blood draw, averaging roughly 0.12 L, came from each donor. Isolation of CD4+ naive, central memory, regulatory and stem cell-like memory cells was achieved by sorting via CD45RO/CCR7/CD25/CD127/CD95/CD27. This CDR3 is 12 amino acids long. Trimming pared 2 bases from V and 9 bases from J, leaving 8 bases between. Germline CDR1 is SGHTA and CDR2 is FQGNSA. Reverse transcribing all isolated RNA meant expressed TCRB transcripts were sequenced. Method: immunoSEQ multiplex PCR; TCRdb's copy keeps in-frame clones and lacks some. The repertoire holds about 700,000 clones, with around 15% as singletons. The study's findings and limits: Among patients with Type 1 diabetes, TCRB CDR3s were moderately but significantly shorter in every one of the four CD4+ subsets.

This clone has just a few counts. Its matching antigen is unknown. This clonotype originated in a man aged 18-30 years with type 1 diabetes. V gene TRBV7-2 combines with J gene TRBJ1-5; D gene uncertain. Material: naive CD4+ T cells from blood. In DNA form, the CDR3 reads TGTGCCAGCAGCTTAATCTCCTCGCCCCAGCATTTT. Protein: CASSLISSPQHF.